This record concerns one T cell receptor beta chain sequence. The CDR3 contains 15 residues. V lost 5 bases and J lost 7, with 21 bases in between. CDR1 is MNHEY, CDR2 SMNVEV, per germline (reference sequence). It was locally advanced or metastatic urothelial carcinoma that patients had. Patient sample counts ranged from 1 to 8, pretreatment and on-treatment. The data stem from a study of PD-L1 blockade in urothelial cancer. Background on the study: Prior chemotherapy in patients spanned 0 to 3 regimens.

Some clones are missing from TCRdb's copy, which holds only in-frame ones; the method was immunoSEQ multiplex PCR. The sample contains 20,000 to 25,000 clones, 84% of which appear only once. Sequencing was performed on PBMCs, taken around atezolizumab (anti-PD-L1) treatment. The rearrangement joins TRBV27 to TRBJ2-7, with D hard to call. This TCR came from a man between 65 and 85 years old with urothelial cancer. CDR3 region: CASSRSGSQSREQYF. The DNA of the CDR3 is TGTGCCAGCAGTAGATCCGGGTCCCAATCTCGAGAGCAGTACTTC.